Each of the 28 T cell receptor beta chains below was sequenced from the same sample in a study of graft-versus-host responses after intestinal transplantation. These receptors' antigens are unknown. Assay: immunoSEQ multiplex PCR; the TCRdb copy retains only in-frame clones and omits some. The sample has about 85,000 clones, 82% seen once; the top ten hold around 0.8%. Material: unstimulated CD4+ T cells sorted from spleen or lymph node cells, obtained before intestinal transplant. These receptors all come from a human donor who received an intestinal transplant.

The chain uses TRBV5-1 and TRBJ1-2, with TRBD1 as a possible D gene (5 bases). The CDR3 covers 17 residues. Germline CDR1 SGHRS, CDR2 YFSETQ. The V end was cut by 2 bases, the J end by 2 bases, with 19 bases between. The DNA for the CDR3 is TGCGCCAGCAGCTTTTTTACCGGCCGACAGATCAACTATGGCTACACCTTC. It specifies CASSFFTGRQINYGYTF. Full variable domain (missing parts from reference TRBV5-1 and TRBJ1-2): KAGVTQTPRYLIKTRGQQVTLSCSPISGHRSVSWYQQTPGQGLQFLFEYFSETQRNKGNFPGRFSGRQFSNSRSEMNVSTLELGDSALYLCASSFFTGRQINYGYTFGSGTRLTVV.

This clone was observed a single time. This chain joins TRBV6-5 and TRBJ2-3; possible D gene TRBD2, 7 bases. V lost 8 bases and J 2 bases, leaving 17 bases between the germline ends. CDR1 and CDR2 (germline): MNHEY, SVGAGI. This CDR3 has 15 amino acids. CDR3 in amino acids: CASGGAAILTDTQYF. CDR3 nucleotide sequence: TGTGCCAGCGGGGGGGCAGCCATCCTCACAGATACGCAGTATTTT.

The gene calls are TRBV15 and TRBJ2-7, with 8 nucleotides matching TRBD1. Unmatched junction bases numbered 4, after V lost 1 base and J lost 2 bases. This CDR3 spans 15 amino acids. Germline V lookup: CDR1 LNHNV, CDR2 YYDKDF (reference sequence). In DNA, the CDR3 is TGTGCCACCAGCAGAGCCGGGACAGGCCCCTACGAGCAGTACTTC. Translating it yields CATSRAGTGPYEQYF.

The chain is built from TRBV4-1 and TRBJ1-1, with D possibly being TRBD1 (6 bases). The germline gives CDR1 MGHRA, CDR2 YSYEKL. With 0 bases removed from V and 5 bases from J, the gap between germline ends came to 13 bases. The CDR3 is 15 amino acids. The CDR3 sequence is CASSQEQGRRTEAFF. DNA for the CDR3: TGCGCCAGCAGCCAAGAACAGGGCAGGAGGACTGAAGCTTTCTTT.

The V and J genes are TRBV14 and TRBJ2-2, with 7 nucleotides matching TRBD2. The CDR3 sequence is 15 residues long. V gave up 3 bases and J gave up 4 bases; unmatched junction bases: 5. CDR1 SGHDN and CDR2 FVKESK come from the germline V gene. CDR3 coding DNA: TGTGCCAGCAGCCATCGGACTAGGGGCACCGGGGAGCTGTTTTTT. Translation: CASSHRTRGTGELFF.

The genes are TRBV9 and TRBJ2-1, with D tentatively TRBD2 (5 bases). V shed 3 bases and J shed 6 bases, with 19 bases lying between them. CDR3 size: 16 residues. CDR1 and CDR2 from the germline V gene are SGDLS and YYNGEE. CDR3 loop: CASSGTSKSPFNEQFF. DNA for the CDR3: TGTGCCAGCAGCGGGACTTCGAAGTCGCCTTTCAATGAGCAGTTCTTC.

This rearrangement joins TRBV7-2 to TRBJ2-4; 7 positions agree with TRBD2. The CDR3 runs to 14 residues. J lost 9 bases, V lost 3 bases, and 8 bases had no gene match. Germline CDR1 reads SGHTA; CDR2 reads FQGNSA. In nucleotides, the CDR3 is TGTGCCAGCAGCTTGGGGGGGAGTGGGATCATTCAGTACTTC. Translated: CASSLGGSGIIQYF.

This clone has just one count. V and J are TRBV4-2 and TRBJ2-1; 11 bases are shared with TRBD2. The CDR3 runs 17 residues. Germline CDR1 is LGHNA and CDR2 is YNFKEQ. Trimming took 3 bases from V and 7 from J; bases not matched to a gene: 11. CDR3 loop: CASSQSEGSGGANEQFF. The CDR3 DNA reads TGTGCCAGCAGCCAGTCCGAAGGTAGCGGGGGGGCTAATGAGCAGTTCTTC.

The chain couples TRBV5-1 to TRBJ2-1; 7 bases fit TRBD1. With V trimmed by 0 bases and J by 7 bases, 7 bases remained unmatched. From germline, CDR1 is SGHRS and CDR2 YFSETQ. This CDR3 spans 15 amino acids. The CDR3 DNA follows: TGCGCCAGCAGCTTGGGTACAGGGGTGGCGAATGAGCAGTTCTTC. Amino acids: CASSLGTGVANEQFF.

This sequence joins TRBV29-1 and TRBJ1-1; perhaps TRBD1 as D (5 bases). Germline V gives CDR1 SQVTM, CDR2 ANQGSEA. The V gene lost 3 bases and the J gene lost 4 bases, with 12 bases spanning the gap. The CDR3 has 13 amino acids. The CDR3 region is CSVEGGYGTEAFF. In nucleotides, the CDR3 is TGCAGCGTTGAGGGGGGATACGGCACTGAAGCTTTCTTT.

The chain employs TRBV7-8 and TRBJ1-4; 11 positions agree with TRBD1. J lost 7 bases, V lost 5 bases, and 9 bases had no gene match. Germline V gives CDR1 SGHVS, CDR2 FQNEAQ. The CDR3 sequence is 16 residues long. CDR3 coding DNA: TGTGCCAGCAGCACCCGGGACAGGGGGATTTTTGAAAAACTGTTTTTT. Residues: CASSTRDRGIFEKLFF.

This clone was seen once. This chain connects TRBV7-9 to TRBJ2-7; D may be TRBD1 (6 bases). Trimming took off 6 bases at V and 1 base at J, with 16 bases between the two ends. Germline V gene data show CDR1 as SEHNR and CDR2 as FQNEAQ (reference sequence). The CDR3 covers 15 residues. The CDR3 coding sequence is TGTGCCAGCAGTCCTACAGGGCCCCCTTCCTACGAGCAGTACTTC. Protein sequence: CASSPTGPPSYEQYF.

The chain carries TRBV10-1 and TRBJ1-3, with 7 nucleotides matching TRBD1. This CDR3 has 14 residues. Germline CDR1 and CDR2: WNHNN and SYGVQD (reference sequence). With 6 bases clipped from V and 9 bases from J, the junction kept 11 bases outside the gene matches. CDR3 region: CASRHRPRQGTIYF. CDR3 sequence (DNA): TGCGCCAGCAGGCATCGGCCCCGACAGGGCACCATATATTTT.

The chain combines TRBV5-1 with TRBJ2-5, with D unclear. Germline CDR1 reads SGHRS; CDR2 reads YFSETQ. The CDR3 has 11 residues. Trimming shortened V by 4 bases and J by 1 base, and 2 bases separated the two germline ends. CDR3 nucleotide sequence: TGCGCCAGCAGCCGCCAAGAGACCCAGTACTTC. Amino acids: CASSRQETQYF.

The V call is TRBV10-3, the J call TRBJ2-1; D not resolved. CDR1 is ENHRY and CDR2 is SYGVKD in the germline V gene. The CDR3 has 12 amino acids. Trimming removed 8 bases from V and 6 bases from J, with 11 bases in between. This chain's CDR3 is CAIASQINEQFF. The DNA of the CDR3 is TGTGCCATCGCTAGTCAAATCAATGAGCAGTTCTTC.

The chain employs TRBV6-4 and TRBJ2-5; D unresolved. This CDR3 region has 12 residues. V lost 2 bases to trimming and J lost 4 bases, with 5 bases between them. Germline V CDR1 and CDR2: MRHNA, SNTAGT. The CDR3 sequence is CASSDLRETQYF. In DNA form, the CDR3 reads TGTGCCAGCAGTGACCTCCGAGAGACCCAGTACTTC.

The chain is built from TRBV9 and TRBJ1-6; perhaps TRBD1 as D (5 bases). This CDR3 spans 14 amino acids. Trimming took off 3 bases at V and 4 bases at J, with 8 bases between the two ends. Germline CDR1 SGDLS, CDR2 YYNGEE. CDR3 nucleotides: TGTGCCAGCAGCGCCGGGACTTATAATTCACCCCTCCACTTT. Translating gives CASSAGTYNSPLHF.

The chain is built from TRBV6-1 and TRBJ2-2, with TRBD2 identical over 14 bases. J was trimmed by 6 bases and V by 6 bases; bases with no gene match: 0. The CDR3 is 14 amino acids. The germline CDR1 and CDR2 sequences are MNHNS and SASEGT. CDR3 sequence: CASRTSGGAGELFF. The CDR3 nucleotides are TGTGCCAGCAGGACTAGCGGGGGGGCCGGGGAGCTGTTTTTT.

This clone was counted a single time. The chain carries TRBV29-1 and TRBJ1-1; 7 bases agree with TRBD1. This CDR3 is 14 amino acids long. With V trimmed by 5 bases and J by 3 bases, 9 bases remained unmatched. Germline V lookup: CDR1 SQVTM, CDR2 ANQGSEA. The CDR3, as DNA: TGCAGCGTTTCCGCTTTAACAGGGGACACTGAAGCTTTCTTT. Protein: CSVSALTGDTEAFF.

V gene TRBV2 combines with J gene TRBJ2-1; 7 bases are shared with TRBD1. Germline V gene data show CDR1 as SNHLY and CDR2 as FYNNEI. This CDR3 is 16 amino acids long. The trim removed 7 bases at V and 0 bases at J, leaving 9 bases unmatched. The CDR3 reads CASNKGQSFSYNEQFF. CDR3 DNA sequence: TGTGCCAGCAACAAGGGACAGAGTTTCTCCTACAATGAGCAGTTCTTC.

Only one count was recorded for this clone. The rearrangement uses TRBV10-3 and TRBJ2-3; 9 positions match TRBD2. The germline V gene has CDR1 ENHRY and CDR2 SYGVKD. This CDR3 is built from 17 residues. J was trimmed by 2 bases and V by 6 bases; bases with no gene match: 12. The CDR3 DNA reads TGTGCCATCAGCCGATCTAGCGGGAAGCCCCCCACAGATACGCAGTATTTT. It is translated as CAISRSSGKPPTDTQYF.

V is TRBV10-3 and J is TRBJ1-3; D might be TRBD1 (5 bases). V lost 7 bases and J 5 bases, leaving 12 bases between the germline ends. The V gene's germline CDR1 is ENHRY and CDR2 SYGVKD. The CDR3 runs 13 residues. The CDR3 DNA reads TGTGCCATCACCCGGGACTGGCGAAACACCATATATTTT. Amino acids: CAITRDWRNTIYF.

V is TRBV7-2 and J is TRBJ2-1, with D possibly TRBD1 on 6 matching bases. CDR1 is SGHTA and CDR2 is FQGNSA in the germline V gene. The CDR3 is 12 amino acids. Trimming cost V 9 bases and J 1 base, with 7 bases left between them. The CDR3 region is CASGQSYNEQFF. CDR3 DNA sequence: TGTGCCAGTGGACAGTCCTACAATGAGCAGTTCTTC.

This clone was found a few times. The chain uses TRBV2 and TRBJ2-1, with 10 bases that match TRBD2. Trimming at V came to 8 bases and at J to 10 bases, leaving 8 bases not matched to a gene. The V gene's germline CDR1 is SNHLY and CDR2 FYNNEI. The CDR3 is 13 amino acids. CDR3 in DNA: TGTGCCAGCTTTCAAGCGACTAGCGGGGAGCAGTTCTTC. As protein: CASFQATSGEQFF.

The V call is TRBV5-1, the J call TRBJ2-1, with 7 bases aligning to TRBD2. CDR3 length: 16 amino acids. With V trimmed by 2 bases and J by 2 bases, 7 bases remained unmatched. Germline CDR1 reads SGHRS; CDR2 reads YFSETQ. This CDR3 is CASSLQPLATYNEQFF. The CDR3 nucleotides read TGCGCCAGCAGCTTACAACCACTAGCGACCTACAATGAGCAGTTCTTC.

This chain uses TRBV7-8 with TRBJ1-1; the match to TRBD1 covers 9 bases. The CDR3 runs to 17 residues. CDR1 and CDR2 from the germline V gene are SGHVS and FQNEAQ. V was pared by 5 bases and J by 0 bases, with 10 bases of the junction left unmatched. The CDR3 DNA follows: TGTGCCAGCAGCGCCTACGGGACAGGGACCATGAACACTGAAGCTTTCTTT. The encoded protein is CASSAYGTGTMNTEAFF. The complete variable domain, with remaining parts taken from reference TRBV7-8 and TRBJ1-1, reads GAGVSQSPRYKVAKRGQDVALRCDPISGHVSLFWYQQALGQGPEFLTYFQNEAQLDKSGLPSDRFFAERPEGSVSTLKIQRTQQEDSAVYLCASSAYGTGTMNTEAFFGQGTRLTVV.

CDR3 residues: CASSTTGNTIYF. The CDR3 DNA is TGTGCCAGTAGTACCACAGGAAACACCATATATTTT. V and J are TRBV19 and TRBJ1-3; D unclear. CDR3 length: 12 amino acids. Germline CDR1 is LNHDA and CDR2 is SQIVND (reference sequence). Trimming shortened V by 4 bases and J by 4 bases, and 5 bases separated the two germline ends.

The chain combines TRBV7-9 with TRBJ1-1, with 7 positions matching TRBD1. Unmatched junction bases numbered 7, after V lost 5 bases and J lost 1 base. This CDR3 contains 15 residues. Germline lookup yields CDR1 SEHNR and CDR2 FQNEAQ (reference sequence). The CDR3: CASSPGQASNTEAFF. The CDR3 region has the DNA TGTGCCAGCAGCCCAGGACAGGCGTCGAACACTGAAGCTTTCTTT.